The subject of this entry is one T cell receptor beta chain. In the same sample, other DNA sequences code for this CDR3. These data are taken from a study of blood T cell repertoires in COVID-19. As for the study in general: From the United States, Italy and Spain came samples of acute and convalescent COVID-19. PBMCs, B-cell-depleted T cells, or T cells provided the cDNA or gDNA that made up the material.

Authors' data handling: Nucleated cell number was recorded as an estimate derived from reference gene primer amplification. Sequencing was performed with immunoSEQ multiplex PCR; in TCRdb, only in-frame clones are kept and a portion is missing. V, J and clone size were drawn from that table, and D and trimming were deduced from the DNA. The sample has roughly 230,000 clones; more than 70% are singletons. This CDR3 is 15 amino acids long. V dropped 6 bases and J dropped 1; count of bases not matched to a gene: 5. Per the germline V gene, CDR1 is MNHEY and CDR2 is SMNVEV (reference sequence). The rearrangement uses TRBV27 and TRBJ1-5, with TRBD1 matching over 8 bases. The clonotype comes from a woman older than 75 with acute or convalescent COVID-19. The specimen was peripheral blood. This CDR3 is CASRLGQGSNQPQHF. The CDR3 region has the DNA TGTGCCAGCAGATTAGGACAGGGCAGCAATCAGCCCCAGCATTTT.